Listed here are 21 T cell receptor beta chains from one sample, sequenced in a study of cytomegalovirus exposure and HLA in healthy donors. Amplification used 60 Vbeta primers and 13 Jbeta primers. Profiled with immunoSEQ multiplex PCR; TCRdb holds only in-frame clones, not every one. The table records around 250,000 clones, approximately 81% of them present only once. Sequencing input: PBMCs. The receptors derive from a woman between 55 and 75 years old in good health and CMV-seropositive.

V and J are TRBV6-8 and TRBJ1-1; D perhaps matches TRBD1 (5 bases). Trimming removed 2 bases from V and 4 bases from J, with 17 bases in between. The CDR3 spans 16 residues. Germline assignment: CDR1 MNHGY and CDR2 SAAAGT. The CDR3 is CASSYNGGARGTEAFF. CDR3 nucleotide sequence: TGTGCCAGCAGTTACAACGGTGGGGCGCGGGGCACTGAAGCTTTCTTT.

The CDR3 DNA is TGTGCCAGCTCAGAATCTGGGGCCAACGTCCTGACTTTC. Protein: CASSESGANVLTF. The chain carries TRBV7-3 and TRBJ2-6; D unresolved. Trimming pared 8 bases from V and 1 base from J, leaving 6 bases between. Germline V gene lookup returns CDR1 SGHTA and CDR2 FQGTGA. CDR3 length equals 13 residues.

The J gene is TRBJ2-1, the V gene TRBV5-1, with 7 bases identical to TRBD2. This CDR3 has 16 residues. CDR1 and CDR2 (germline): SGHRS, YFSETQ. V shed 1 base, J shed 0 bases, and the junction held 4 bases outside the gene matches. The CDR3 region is CASSLMGGISYNEQFF. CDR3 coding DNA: TGCGCCAGCAGCTTGATGGGGGGGATCTCCTACAATGAGCAGTTCTTC. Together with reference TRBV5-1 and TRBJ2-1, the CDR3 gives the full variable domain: KAGVTQTPRYLIKTRGQQVTLSCSPISGHRSVSWYQQTPGQGLQFLFEYFSETQRNKGNFPGRFSGRQFSNSRSEMNVSTLELGDSALYLCASSLMGGISYNEQFFGPGTRLTVL.

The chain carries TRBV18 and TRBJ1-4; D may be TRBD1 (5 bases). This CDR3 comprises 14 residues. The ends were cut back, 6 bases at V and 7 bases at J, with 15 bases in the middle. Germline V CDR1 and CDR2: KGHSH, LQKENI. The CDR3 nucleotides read TGTGCCAGCTCCGGGGGGACCGGGCGTGAAAAACTGTTTTTT. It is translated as CASSGGTGREKLFF.

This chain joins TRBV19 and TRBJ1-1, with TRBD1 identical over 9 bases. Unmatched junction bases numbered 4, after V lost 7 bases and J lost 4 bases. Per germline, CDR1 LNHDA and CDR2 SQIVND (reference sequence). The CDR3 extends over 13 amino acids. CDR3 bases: TGTGCCAGTAAACGACAGGGGGGCACTGAAGCTTTCTTT. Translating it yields CASKRQGGTEAFF.

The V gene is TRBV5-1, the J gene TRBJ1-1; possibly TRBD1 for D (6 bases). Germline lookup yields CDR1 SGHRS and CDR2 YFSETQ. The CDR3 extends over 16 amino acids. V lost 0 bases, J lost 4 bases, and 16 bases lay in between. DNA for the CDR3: TGCGCCAGCAGCTTGGCTCCTCGGGGGGGCGGCACTGAAGCTTTCTTT. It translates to CASSLAPRGGGTEAFF.

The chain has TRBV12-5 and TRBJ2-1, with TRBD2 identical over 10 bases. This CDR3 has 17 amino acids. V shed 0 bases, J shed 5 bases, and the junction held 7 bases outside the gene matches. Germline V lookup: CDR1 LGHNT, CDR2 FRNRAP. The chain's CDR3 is CASGLVTLLAGDNEQFF. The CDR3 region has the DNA TGTGCTAGTGGTTTGGTCACCTTGCTAGCGGGAGACAATGAGCAGTTCTTC.

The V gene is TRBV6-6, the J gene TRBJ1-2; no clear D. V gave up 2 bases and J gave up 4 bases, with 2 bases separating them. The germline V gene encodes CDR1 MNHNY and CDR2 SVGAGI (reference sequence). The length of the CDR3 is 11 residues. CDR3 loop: CASSYLYGYTF. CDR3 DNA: TGTGCCAGCAGTTACCTCTATGGCTACACCTTC.

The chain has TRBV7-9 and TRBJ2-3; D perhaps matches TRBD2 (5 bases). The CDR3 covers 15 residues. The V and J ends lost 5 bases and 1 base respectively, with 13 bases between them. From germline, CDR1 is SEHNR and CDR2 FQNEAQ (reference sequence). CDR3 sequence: CASSLLGPGTDTQYF. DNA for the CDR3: TGTGCCAGCAGCCTACTAGGGCCAGGCACAGATACGCAGTATTTT.

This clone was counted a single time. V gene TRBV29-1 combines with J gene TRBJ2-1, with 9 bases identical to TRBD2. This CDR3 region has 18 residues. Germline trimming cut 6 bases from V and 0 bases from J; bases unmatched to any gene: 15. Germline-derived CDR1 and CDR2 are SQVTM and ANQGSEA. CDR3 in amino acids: CSVPPSLSGRTSYNEQFF. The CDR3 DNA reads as TGCAGCGTGCCCCCGTCGCTGAGCGGGAGGACCTCCTACAATGAGCAGTTCTTC.

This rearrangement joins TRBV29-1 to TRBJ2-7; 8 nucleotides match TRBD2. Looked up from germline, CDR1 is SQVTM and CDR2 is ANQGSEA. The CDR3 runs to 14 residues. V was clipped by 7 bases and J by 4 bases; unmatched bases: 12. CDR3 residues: CSARLASSGYEQYF. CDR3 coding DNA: TGCAGCGCCCGACTAGCGTCGAGCGGATACGAGCAGTACTTC.

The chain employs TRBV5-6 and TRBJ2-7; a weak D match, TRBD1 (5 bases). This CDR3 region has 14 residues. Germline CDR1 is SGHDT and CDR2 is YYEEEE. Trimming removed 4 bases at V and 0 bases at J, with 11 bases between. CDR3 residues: CASSDPDTSYEQYF. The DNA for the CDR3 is TGTGCCAGCAGCGATCCGGACACCTCCTACGAGCAGTACTTC.

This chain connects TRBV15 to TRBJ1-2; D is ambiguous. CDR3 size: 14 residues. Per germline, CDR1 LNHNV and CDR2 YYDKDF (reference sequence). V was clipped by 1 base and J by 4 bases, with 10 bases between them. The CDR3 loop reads CATSRVGRLYGYTF. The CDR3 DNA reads TGTGCCACCAGCAGAGTAGGCAGACTCTATGGCTACACCTTC.

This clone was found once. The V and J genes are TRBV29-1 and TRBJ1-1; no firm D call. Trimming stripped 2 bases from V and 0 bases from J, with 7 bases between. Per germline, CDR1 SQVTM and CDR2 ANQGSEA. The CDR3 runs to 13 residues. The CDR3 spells CSVETRMNTEAFF. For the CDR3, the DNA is TGCAGCGTTGAAACACGCATGAACACTGAAGCTTTCTTT.

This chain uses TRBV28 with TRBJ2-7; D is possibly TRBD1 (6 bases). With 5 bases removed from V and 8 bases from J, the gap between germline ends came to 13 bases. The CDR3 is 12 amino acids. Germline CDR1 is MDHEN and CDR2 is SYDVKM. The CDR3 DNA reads TGTGCCAGCAGTCACCTCGGACAGAAGCAGTACTTC. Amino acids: CASSHLGQKQYF.

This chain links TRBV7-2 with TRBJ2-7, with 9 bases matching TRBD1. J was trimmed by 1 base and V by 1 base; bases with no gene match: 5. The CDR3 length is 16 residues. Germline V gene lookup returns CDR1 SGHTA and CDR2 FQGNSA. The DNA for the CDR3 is TGTGCCAGCAGCTTAGGCGGGACAGGGCTATCCTACGAGCAGTACTTC. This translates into CASSLGGTGLSYEQYF.

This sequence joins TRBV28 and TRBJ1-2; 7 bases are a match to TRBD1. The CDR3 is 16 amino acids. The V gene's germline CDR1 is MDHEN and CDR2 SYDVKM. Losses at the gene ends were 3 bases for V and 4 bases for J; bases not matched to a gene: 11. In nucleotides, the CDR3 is TGTGCCAGCAGTTTTAAAGGGACAGAAGCCATCTATGGCTACACCTTC. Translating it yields CASSFKGTEAIYGYTF.

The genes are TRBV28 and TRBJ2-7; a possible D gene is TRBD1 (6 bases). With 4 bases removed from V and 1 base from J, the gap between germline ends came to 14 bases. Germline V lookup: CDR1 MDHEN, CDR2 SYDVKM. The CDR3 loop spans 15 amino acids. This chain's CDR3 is CASSSPGHTSYEQYF. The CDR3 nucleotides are TGTGCCAGCAGTTCCCCGGGACACACATCCTACGAGCAGTACTTC.

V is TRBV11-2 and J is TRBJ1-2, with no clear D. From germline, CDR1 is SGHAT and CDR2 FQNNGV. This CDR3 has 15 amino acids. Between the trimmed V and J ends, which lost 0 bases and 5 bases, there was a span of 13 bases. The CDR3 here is CASSLDRGRIYGYTF. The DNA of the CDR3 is TGTGCCAGCAGCTTAGATCGTGGCAGAATTTATGGCTACACCTTC.

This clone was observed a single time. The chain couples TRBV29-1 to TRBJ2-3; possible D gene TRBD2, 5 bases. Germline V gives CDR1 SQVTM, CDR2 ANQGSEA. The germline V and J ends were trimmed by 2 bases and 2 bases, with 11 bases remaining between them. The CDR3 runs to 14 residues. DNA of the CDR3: TGCAGCGTTGAAATCGGGGTTTTCACAGATACGCAGTATTTT. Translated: CSVEIGVFTDTQYF.

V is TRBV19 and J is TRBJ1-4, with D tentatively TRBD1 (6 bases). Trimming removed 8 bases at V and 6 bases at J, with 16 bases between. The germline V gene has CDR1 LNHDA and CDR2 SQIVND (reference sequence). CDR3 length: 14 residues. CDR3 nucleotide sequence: TGTGCCAGTGGGTACAGGGACATTCATGAAAAACTGTTTTTT. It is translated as CASGYRDIHEKLFF. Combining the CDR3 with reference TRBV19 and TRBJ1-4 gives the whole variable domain DGGITQSPKYLFRKEGQNVTLSCEQNLNHDAMYWYRQDPGQGLRLIYYSQIVNDFQKGDIAEGYSVSREKKESFPLTVTSAQKNPTAFYLCASGYRDIHEKLFFGSGTQLSVL.